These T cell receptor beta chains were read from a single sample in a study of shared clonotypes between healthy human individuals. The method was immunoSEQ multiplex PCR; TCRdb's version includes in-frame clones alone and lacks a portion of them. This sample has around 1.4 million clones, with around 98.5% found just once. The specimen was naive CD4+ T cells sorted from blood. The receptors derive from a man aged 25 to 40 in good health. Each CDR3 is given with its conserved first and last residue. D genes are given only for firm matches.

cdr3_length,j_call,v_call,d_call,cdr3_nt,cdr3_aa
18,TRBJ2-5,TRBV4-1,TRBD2,TGCGCCAGCAGCCAAGCCGCGGGAGGAGATTCGTACCAAGAGACCCAGTACTTC,CASSQAAGGDSYQETQYF
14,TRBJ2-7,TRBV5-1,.,TGCGCCAGCAGATCGGAGGACAGCTCCTACGAGCAGTACTTC,CASRSEDSSYEQYF
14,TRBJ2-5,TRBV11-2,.,TGTGCCAGCAGAGCTCCCAGGGTCGGAGAGACCCAGTACTTC,CASRAPRVGETQYF
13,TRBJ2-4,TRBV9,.,TGTGCCCCCACCCAATTAGCCAAAAACATTCAGTACTTC,CAPTQLAKNIQYF
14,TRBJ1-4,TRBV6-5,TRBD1,TGTGCCAGCAGTACCGGACAGGGGAGTGAAAAACTGTTTTTT,CASSTGQGSEKLFF
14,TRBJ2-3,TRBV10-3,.,TGTGCCATCAGTGAGTCTCAACTGGCAGATACGCAGTATTTT,CAISESQLADTQYF
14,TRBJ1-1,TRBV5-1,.,TGCGCCAGCAGCTTAGGAAGGGGGAACACTGAAGCTTTCTTT,CASSLGRGNTEAFF
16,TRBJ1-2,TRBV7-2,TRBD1,TGTGCCAGCACACCAATAGGGTCTTCAGGGGGCTATGGCTACACCTTC,CASTPIGSSGGYGYTF
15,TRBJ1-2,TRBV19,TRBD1,TGTGCCAGTAGTACCCAGGGACAGATAAACTATGGCTACACCTTC,CASSTQGQINYGYTF
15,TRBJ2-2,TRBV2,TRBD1,TGTGCCAGCAGTGAGATAGGGGGCCGGTCCGGGGAGCTGTTTTTT,CASSEIGGRSGELFF
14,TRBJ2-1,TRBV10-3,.,TGTGCCATCAGGGGGGACCGCCTAGGTAAGGAGCAGTTCTTC,CAIRGDRLGKEQFF
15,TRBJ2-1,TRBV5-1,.,TGCGCCAGCAGCCCGACCGGCTGGAGTAACAATGAGCAGTTCTTC,CASSPTGWSNNEQFF
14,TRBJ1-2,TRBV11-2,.,TGTGCCAGCAGCTTGACCGGGTACGGCTATGGCTACACCTTC,CASSLTGYGYGYTF
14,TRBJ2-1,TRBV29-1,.,TGCAGCGTTGAGGAGGGGAGCTCCTACAATGAGCAGTTCTTC,CSVEEGSSYNEQFF
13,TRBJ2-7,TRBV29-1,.,TGCAGCGTTGGGAGAGGGGGAAGCTACGAGCAGTACTTC,CSVGRGGSYEQYF
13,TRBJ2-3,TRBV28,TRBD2,TGTGCCAGCAGTTTCGGGGGGACAGATACGCAGTATTTT,CASSFGGTDTQYF
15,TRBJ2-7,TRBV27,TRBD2,TGTGCCAGCAGTTTATGGGCGGGACTAAACTACGAGCAGTACTTC,CASSLWAGLNYEQYF
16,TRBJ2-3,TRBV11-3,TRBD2,TGTGCCAGCAGCCCAGGGAGCGGGGGGGGGACAGATACGCAGTATTTT,CASSPGSGGGTDTQYF
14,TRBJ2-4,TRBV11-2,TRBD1,TGTGCCAGCAGCCCATACAGGGGGCAGGACATTCAGTACTTC,CASSPYRGQDIQYF
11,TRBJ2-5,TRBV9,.,TGTGCCAGCAGCCTAACAGGGACCCAGTACTTC,CASSLTGTQYF
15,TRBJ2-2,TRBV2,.,TGTGCCAGCAGTGAAGCGCTTCGGAACACCGGGGAGCTGTTTTTT,CASSEALRNTGELFF
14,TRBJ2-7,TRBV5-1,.,TGCGCCAGCAGCTCAAGCCCCTCGGACAACGAGCAGTACTTC,CASSSSPSDNEQYF
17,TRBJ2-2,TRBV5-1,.,TGCGCCAGCAGCTTTGGTCCTCGGATGGCCGACACCGGGGAGCTGTTTTTT,CASSFGPRMADTGELFF
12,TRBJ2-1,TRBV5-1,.,TGCGCCAGCAGCTTCAGAGCTGATGAGCAGTTCTTC,CASSFRADEQFF